This T cell receptor beta chain was recovered during a study of vaccination and CD4 T cells after COVID-19. Study-wide background: Participants were vaccinated with two doses, given as either BNT162b2 or mRNA-1273 vaccine. Cultures serving as controls received a peptide pool (CEFX or HIV-1 Nef) or no peptide.

The treatment is: roughly 10-day PBMC culture with coronavirus spike peptide pools or control peptides (ViraFEST assay). Fresh IL-2 medium replaced half the culture medium on days 3 and 7. The Oncomine TCR Beta short-read assay sequenced DNA from cultured CD4+ T cells. Via MiXCR, TCRdb re-called the PCR reads, giving one row per CDR3 protein. The sample has about 18,000 distinct CDR3 sequences, 70% seen once. On this clonotype: Its antigen remains unknown.

Trimming took 3 bases from V and 2 from J, leaving 19 bases between them. Germline assignment: CDR1 SGHRS and CDR2 YFSETQ. The CDR3 is made up of 17 amino acids. The chain couples TRBV5-1 to TRBJ2-3; tentatively, D is TRBD1 (7 bases). Sequencing was carried out using CD4+ T cells from blood, cultured in vitro. The TCR comes from a human donor who had recovered from COVID-19. The CDR3 protein is CASSWRGTANPTDTQYF. Here the CDR3 DNA reads TGCGCCAGCAGCTGGAGGGGGACAGCCAATCCCACAGATACGCAGTATTTT.